This T cell receptor (beta chain) was captured by sequencing in a study of OX40 agonist ivuxolimab in advanced cancers. Study-level findings and limits: Determination of antigen specificity was not performed for the expanded peripheral T cells.

Libraries were prepared by immunoSEQ multiplex PCR; TCRdb keeps only in-frame clonotypes and omits some of them. The sample includes roughly 17,000 clones, about 67% of them seen just once. There are 13 residues in the CDR3. Deletions cut 5 bases from V and 5 bases from J, with 10 bases between. CDR1 is MNHEY, CDR2 SMNVEV, per germline (reference sequence). Details on this clone: Its antigen is unknown.

The clonotype was recovered from an adult with an advanced solid tumor such as melanoma, head and neck, liver or kidney cancer. V is TRBV27 and J is TRBJ2-1; D is unclear. The material sequenced was CD4+ or CD8+ T cells sorted from blood, taken in a trial of the OX40 agonist ivuxolimab. CDR3 in DNA: TGTGCCAGCAGTCCCGGAGCCCACAATGAGCAGTTCTTC. Translated, it gives CASSPGAHNEQFF.